This entry features one T cell receptor (beta chain) sequence. This record comes from a study of blood T cell repertoires in COVID-19. Repertoires were generated with immunoSEQ multiplex PCR, while TCRdb's copy carries only in-frame clones and drops some. In the table there are about 210,000 clones, around 90% of which are singletons. CDR3 length equals 14 residues. Germline values: CDR1 LNHDA, CDR2 SQIVND (reference sequence). The junction had 4 bases not matched to a gene; V was cut back by 6 bases and J by 4 bases. Sequences were obtained from PBMCs or T cells enriched from blood (not recorded which). This sequence joins TRBV19 and TRBJ2-1, with 9 bases matching TRBD1. The TCR was taken from a man aged 30-40 years who had recovered from COVID-19. CDR3 loop: CASRSGTGYNEQFF. The CDR3 DNA sequence: TGTGCCAGTAGAAGCGGGACAGGGTACAATGAGCAGTTCTTC.